One and the same sample provided the 19 T cell receptor beta chains below, sequenced in a study of blood T cell repertoires in COVID-19. The data were produced by immunoSEQ multiplex PCR, yet TCRdb's version contains in-frame clones alone and is incomplete. This table has roughly 100,000 clones, 70% to 90% appearing once. Sequencing was carried out using peripheral blood. The receptor source for this set is a man between 45 and 60 years old in a cohort sampled during active COVID-19.

V and J are TRBV19 and TRBJ1-6; 7 nucleotides agree with TRBD1. The J segment lost 3 bases and the V segment lost 6 bases, leaving 2 bases of the junction unmatched. Germline lookup yields CDR1 LNHDA and CDR2 SQIVND (reference sequence). This CDR3 is 14 amino acids long. The CDR3 here is CASSNRGYNSPLHF. The CDR3 DNA follows: TGTGCCAGTAGCAACAGGGGCTATAATTCACCCCTCCACTTT. The entire variable domain, with the rest obtained from reference TRBV19 and TRBJ1-6, is as follows: DGGITQSPKYLFRKEGQNVTLSCEQNLNHDAMYWYRQDPGQGLRLIYYSQIVNDFQKGDIAEGYSVSREKKESFPLTVTSAQKNPTAFYLCASSNRGYNSPLHFGNGTRLTVT.

This clone has just one count. The genes are TRBV9 and TRBJ2-3; 7 bases fit TRBD2. Germline V gene data show CDR1 as SGDLS and CDR2 as YYNGEE. The junction had 13 bases not matched to a gene; V was cut back by 3 bases and J by 6 bases. This CDR3 comprises 16 residues. The CDR3 nucleotides read TGTGCCAGCAGCGGTAGGTCGCGGGGGTTCGGGGATACGCAGTATTTT. Translation gives CASSGRSRGFGDTQYF.

The gene calls are TRBV19 and TRBJ2-3; D is possibly TRBD2 (5 bases). Germline CDR1 and CDR2: LNHDA and SQIVND (reference sequence). Trimming shortened V by 7 bases and J by 0 bases, and 11 bases separated the two germline ends. The CDR3 length is 14 residues. The CDR3 coding sequence is TGTGCCAGTATAGGCGGGTCTAGCACAGATACGCAGTATTTT. It translates to CASIGGSSTDTQYF.

The gene calls are TRBV18 and TRBJ2-5, with D uncertain. V lost 4 bases and J 3 bases, leaving 9 bases between the germline ends. The CDR3 has 13 residues. CDR1 is KGHSH, CDR2 LQKENI, per germline. CDR3 DNA: TGTGCCAGCTCACTCTCCCAGGAAGAGACCCAGTACTTC. As protein: CASSLSQEETQYF. Supplemented by reference TRBV18 and TRBJ2-5, the full variable domain reads NAGVMQNPRHLVRRRGQEARLRCSPMKGHSHVYWYRQLPEEGLKFMVYLQKENIIDESGMPKERFSAEFPKEGPSILRIQQVVRGDSAAYFCASSLSQEETQYFGPGTRLLVL.

This chain uses TRBV7-9 with TRBJ2-1; D remains unclear. CDR1 is SEHNR, CDR2 FQNEAQ, per germline (reference sequence). CDR3 length: 16 amino acids. Trimming took 4 bases from V and 0 from J, leaving 13 bases between them. CDR3 coding DNA: TGTGCCAGCAGCTCAAAGCCCCTAGGCTCCTACAATGAGCAGTTCTTC. Protein product: CASSSKPLGSYNEQFF. The full variable domain, with the rest looked up from reference TRBV7-9 and TRBJ2-1, is DTGVSQNPRHKITKRGQNVTFRCDPISEHNRLYWYRQTLGQGPEFLTYFQNEAQLEKSRLLSDRFSAERPKGSFSTLEIQRTEQGDSAMYLCASSSKPLGSYNEQFFGPGTRLTVL.

This rearrangement joins TRBV6-5 to TRBJ1-2; TRBD1 agrees at 12 bases. In germline, CDR1 is MNHEY, CDR2 SVGAGI. The CDR3 totals 14 residues. Losses at the gene ends were 6 bases for V and 7 bases for J; bases not matched to a gene: 6. CDR3 coding DNA: TGTGCCAGCAGCCAGGGACAGGGGGCGCGTGGCTACACCTTC. Its protein product is CASSQGQGARGYTF.

The CDR3 loop is CASSDIAGGLRGETQYF. CDR3 nucleotides: TGTGCCAGCAGTGATATAGCGGGGGGCCTGCGGGGAGAGACCCAGTACTTC. The chain has TRBV6-1 and TRBJ2-5; 10 bases line up with TRBD2. The CDR3 sequence is 17 residues long. Germline values: CDR1 MNHNS, CDR2 SASEGT. V lost 3 bases, J lost 4 bases, and 11 bases stayed unmatched.

This clone was detected only a few times. The V and J genes are TRBV19 and TRBJ1-5; tentatively, D is TRBD1 (5 bases). Trimming took off 6 bases at V and 2 bases at J, with 14 bases between the two ends. CDR1 and CDR2 (germline): LNHDA, SQIVND (reference sequence). The CDR3 runs 15 residues. CDR3 DNA: TGTGCCAGTAGGTCAGAGCGGGGGGGCAATCAGCCCCAGCATTTT. It is translated as CASRSERGGNQPQHF.

The chain has TRBV11-2 and TRBJ2-5, with TRBD2 identical over 7 bases. This CDR3 is built from 13 residues. The V gene's germline CDR1 is SGHAT and CDR2 FQNNGV. Trimming at V came to 3 bases and at J to 4 bases, leaving 2 bases not matched to a gene. The CDR3 sequence is CASSFGGIETQYF. CDR3 coding DNA: TGTGCCAGCAGCTTCGGGGGGATAGAGACCCAGTACTTC.

In DNA form, the CDR3 reads TGTGCCAGCAGCCAGGGACTAGTATCCGGGGAGCTGTTTTTT. Amino acids: CASSQGLVSGELFF. This sequence joins TRBV3-1 (or the pseudogene TRBV3-2) and TRBJ2-2; TRBD2 matches 8 bases. After removal of 3 bases from V and 6 bases from J, the junction contained 3 bases not matched to a gene. Germline V lookup: CDR1 LGHDT, CDR2 YNNKEL (reference sequence). This CDR3 has 14 amino acids.

V is TRBV2 and J is TRBJ2-5; 7 nucleotides line up with TRBD1. The CDR3 is 16 amino acids. V gave up 0 bases and J gave up 4 bases; unmatched junction bases: 8. Germline CDR1 and CDR2: SNHLY and FYNNEI. The CDR3 region is CASSEAETGNGETQYF. Written as DNA, the CDR3 is TGTGCCAGCAGTGAAGCGGAGACAGGGAACGGAGAGACCCAGTACTTC.

In the case of this clone: At one of its ends the junction is not consistent with the germline gene, which may arise from a read error. This chain uses TRBV2 with TRBJ2-1, with a tentative D call TRBD1 (6 bases). Germline values: CDR1 SNHLY, CDR2 FYNNEI. This CDR3 has 10 amino acids. Here the CDR3 reads CASRDRPLVF. The CDR3 nucleotides read TGTGCCAGCAGAGACAGGCCCTTAGTCTTC.

The gene calls are TRBV6-5 and TRBJ2-1, with D possibly TRBD2 on 6 matching bases. Germline V gene lookup returns CDR1 MNHEY and CDR2 SVGAGI. Trimming shortened V by 8 bases and J by 0 bases, and 14 bases separated the two germline ends. This CDR3 region has 15 residues. CDR3 sequence reads: CASGDLRSSYNEQFF. CDR3 nucleotides: TGTGCCAGCGGGGACTTGCGGAGCTCCTACAATGAGCAGTTCTTC.

The genes are TRBV14 and TRBJ2-2; 8 nucleotides align to TRBD1. V shed 4 bases and J 4 bases; nucleotides not matched to a gene: 8. The CDR3 is made up of 16 amino acids. Germline CDR1 is SGHDN and CDR2 is FVKESK. The CDR3 DNA reads as TGTGCCAGCAGCCGACAGGGGAACTTAGGCACCGGGGAGCTGTTTTTT. Translation gives CASSRQGNLGTGELFF.

The chain carries TRBV3-1 (or the pseudogene TRBV3-2) and TRBJ1-2, with 7 bases aligning to TRBD1. The junction had 4 bases not matched to a gene; V was cut back by 4 bases and J by 5 bases. The CDR3 contains 13 residues. Germline V gene data show CDR1 as LGHDT and CDR2 as YNNKEL (reference sequence). The CDR3 here is CASSLRDRYGYTF. CDR3 coding DNA: TGTGCCAGCAGCCTCCGGGACAGATATGGCTACACCTTC.

Comments on this clone: The sample holds other DNA sequences that translate to the same CDR3. The chain has TRBV5-1 and TRBJ2-1, with TRBD2 matching over 8 bases. The length of the CDR3 is 15 residues. Unmatched junction bases numbered 10, after V lost 6 bases and J lost 5 bases. The germline V gene encodes CDR1 SGHRS and CDR2 YFSETQ. The CDR3 nucleotides are TGCGCCAGCACCCCCGGGGGTAGCGGGGACAATGAGCAGTTCTTC. As protein: CASTPGGSGDNEQFF. The full variable domain, in which reference TRBV5-1 and TRBJ2-1 provide the parts outside the CDR3, is KAGVTQTPRYLIKTRGQQVTLSCSPISGHRSVSWYQQTPGQGLQFLFEYFSETQRNKGNFPGRFSGRQFSNSRSEMNVSTLELGDSALYLCASTPGGSGDNEQFFGPGTRLTVL.

The genes are TRBV7-2 and TRBJ2-2; 13 bases agree with TRBD2. Unmatched junction bases numbered 2, after V lost 4 bases and J lost 6 bases. The germline CDR1 and CDR2 sequences are SGHTA and FQGNSA. The CDR3 contains 15 residues. CDR3 protein: CASSSGLAGAGELFF. The CDR3 DNA is TGTGCCAGCAGCTCCGGACTAGCGGGGGCCGGGGAGCTGTTTTTT.

The V call is TRBV6-5, the J call TRBJ2-5; 7 bases align to TRBD1. Germline CDR1 and CDR2: MNHEY and SVGAGI. The J segment lost 3 bases and the V segment lost 5 bases, leaving 9 bases of the junction unmatched. This CDR3 has 15 residues. The CDR3 nucleotides are TGTGCCAGCAGTACCTCGACAGGGATTGAAGAGACCCAGTACTTC. Translating gives CASSTSTGIEETQYF.

The CDR3 spells CASSPQQGGIPNGYTF. Here the CDR3 DNA reads TGTGCCAGCAGCCCGCAACAGGGTGGGATCCCGAATGGCTACACCTTC. V usage is TRBV9 and J usage is TRBJ1-2; D possibly corresponds to TRBD1 (6 bases). Germline CDR1 SGDLS, CDR2 YYNGEE. V lost 4 bases and J 6 bases, leaving 22 bases between the germline ends. This CDR3 has 16 amino acids. The whole variable domain, remainder taken from reference TRBV9 and TRBJ1-2, is DSGVTQTPKHLITATGQRVTLRCSPRSGDLSVYWYQQSLDQGLQFLIQYYNGEERAKGNILERFSAQQFPDLHSELNLSSLELGDSALYFCASSPQQGGIPNGYTFGSGTRLTVV.